This TCR beta chain was captured by sequencing in a study of CD8+ T cells in alopecia areata. After isolation, RNA underwent reverse transcription to generate cDNA as the sequencing template. Data came from immunoSEQ multiplex PCR; TCRdb stores just in-frame clones and leaves some out. The table lists 110,000 to 150,000 clones, 58% of them singletons. Deletions cut 3 bases from V and 1 base from J, with 10 bases between. This CDR3 is 14 amino acids long. Germline assignment: CDR1 SGHRS and CDR2 YFSETQ. The sequence was collected from a human donor with alopecia areata. This sample comprised CD4+ T cells sorted from blood, obtained at week 0. This chain uses TRBV5-1 with TRBJ1-1; D unclear. The CDR3 DNA sequence: TGCGCCAGCAGCTCCCTCAGCGAGAACACTGAAGCTTTCTTT. Its translation is CASSSLSENTEAFF.